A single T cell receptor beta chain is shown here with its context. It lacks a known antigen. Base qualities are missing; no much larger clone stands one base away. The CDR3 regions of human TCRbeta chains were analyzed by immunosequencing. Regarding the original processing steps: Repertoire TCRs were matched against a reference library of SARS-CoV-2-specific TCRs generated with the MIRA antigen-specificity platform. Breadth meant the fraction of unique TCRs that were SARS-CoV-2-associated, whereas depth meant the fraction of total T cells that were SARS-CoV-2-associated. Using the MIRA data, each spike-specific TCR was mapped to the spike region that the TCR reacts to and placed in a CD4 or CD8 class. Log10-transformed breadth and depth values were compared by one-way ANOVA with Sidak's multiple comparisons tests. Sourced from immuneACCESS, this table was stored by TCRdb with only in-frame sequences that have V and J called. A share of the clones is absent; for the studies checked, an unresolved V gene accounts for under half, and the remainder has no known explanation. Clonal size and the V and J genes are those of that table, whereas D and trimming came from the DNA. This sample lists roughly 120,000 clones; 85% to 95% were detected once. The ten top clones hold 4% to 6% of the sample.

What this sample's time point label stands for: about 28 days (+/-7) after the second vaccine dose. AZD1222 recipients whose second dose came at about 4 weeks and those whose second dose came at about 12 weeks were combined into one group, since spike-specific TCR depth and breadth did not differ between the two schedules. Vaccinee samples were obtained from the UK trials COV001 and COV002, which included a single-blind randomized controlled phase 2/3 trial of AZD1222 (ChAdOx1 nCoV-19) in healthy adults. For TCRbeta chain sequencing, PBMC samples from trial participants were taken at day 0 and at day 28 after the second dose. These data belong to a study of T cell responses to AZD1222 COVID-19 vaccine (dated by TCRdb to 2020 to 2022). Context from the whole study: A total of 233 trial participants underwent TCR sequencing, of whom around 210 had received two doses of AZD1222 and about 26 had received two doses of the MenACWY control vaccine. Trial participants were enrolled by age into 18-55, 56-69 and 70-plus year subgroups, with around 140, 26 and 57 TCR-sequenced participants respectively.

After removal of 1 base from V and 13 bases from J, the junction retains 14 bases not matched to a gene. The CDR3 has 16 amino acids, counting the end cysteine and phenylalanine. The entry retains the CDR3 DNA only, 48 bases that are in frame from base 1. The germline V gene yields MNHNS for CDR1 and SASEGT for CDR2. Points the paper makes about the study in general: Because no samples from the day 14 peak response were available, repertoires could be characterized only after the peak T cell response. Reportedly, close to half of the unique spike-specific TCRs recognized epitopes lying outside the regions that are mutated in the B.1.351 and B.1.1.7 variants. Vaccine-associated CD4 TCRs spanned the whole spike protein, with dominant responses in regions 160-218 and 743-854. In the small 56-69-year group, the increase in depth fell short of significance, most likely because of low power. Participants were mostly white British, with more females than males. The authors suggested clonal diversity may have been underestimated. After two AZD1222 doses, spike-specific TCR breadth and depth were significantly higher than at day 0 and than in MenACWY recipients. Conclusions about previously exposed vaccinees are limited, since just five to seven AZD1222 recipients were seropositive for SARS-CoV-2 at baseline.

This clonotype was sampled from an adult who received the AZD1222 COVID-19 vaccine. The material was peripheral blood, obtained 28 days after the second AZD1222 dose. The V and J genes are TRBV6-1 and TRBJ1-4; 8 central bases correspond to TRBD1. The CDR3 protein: CASSEDRTGKGGRLFF. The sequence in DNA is TGTGCCAGCAGTGAAGATCGGACAGGGAAGGGGGGGAGACTGTTTTTT.